What follows describes a single TCR beta chain. CDR1 is SGHRS, CDR2 YFSETQ, per germline. The CDR3 contains 14 residues. V was pared by 4 bases and J by 6 bases, with 8 bases of the junction left unmatched. Assay used: immunoSEQ multiplex PCR; TCRdb lists only in-frame clones, some missing. This sample has tens of thousands of clones; around 90% occur once, and the top ten carry about 2.2%. Specified time point: after dendritic cell vaccination, including at tumor progression/relapse. These data come from a study of glioma-infiltrating T cells after dendritic cell vaccination. The sequenced sample was blood, obtained after dendritic cell vaccination. The sequence was obtained from a human donor with glioblastoma. The gene calls are TRBV5-1 and TRBJ1-1; TRBD1 aligns across 8 bases. CDR3 in amino acids: CASSPGQGVAEAFF. The CDR3 DNA follows: TGCGCCAGCAGCCCCGGACAGGGAGTCGCTGAAGCTTTCTTT.